One and the same sample provided the 23 T cell receptor beta chains below, sequenced in a study of T cell clusters in autoimmune cytopenias. TRB amplification used approximately 250 ng of peripheral blood genomic DNA. One tube held mixed TRB-A and TRB-B primer pools for touch-down PCR. TCRdb re-analyzed the multiplex PCR reads; it lists each CDR3 protein once, without DNA. The data show some 2,000 distinct CDR3 sequences, and the top ten clones hold about 29%. The sequencing sample was made of peripheral blood. These receptors were taken from a human donor with an autoimmune cytopenia or autoimmune hepatitis (not recorded which).

The chain recombines TRBV4-1 with TRBJ2-1; TCRdb indicates TRBD2, and absent DNA this call remains unverified. Germline CDR1 MGHRA, CDR2 YSYEKL. This CDR3 region has 21 residues. CDR3 in amino acids: CASSQDGRGLAGGVSYNEQFF.

This clonotype registers medium-sized by frequency. This chain links TRBV12-3 or TRBV12-4 with TRBJ1-3. CDR3 size: 11 residues. CDR3: CASSSRNTIYF.

Frequency places this clonotype as medium-sized. This sequence joins TRBV10-3 and TRBJ1-2; TCRdb calls TRBD1, which cannot be checked without DNA. Germline values: CDR1 ENHRY, CDR2 SYGVKD. The CDR3 covers 13 residues. The CDR3 spells CAISPGINYGYTF.

This clonotype is identified as large from frequency. The chain joins TRBV6-5 to TRBJ1-2; the TCRdb D gene call, TRBD1, has no DNA to confirm it. Germline V gene lookup returns CDR1 MNHEY and CDR2 SVGAGI. This CDR3 comprises 15 residues. CDR3: CASSYTGGTGNGYTF.

The chain has TRBV11-1 and TRBJ1-2; TCRdb calls TRBD1, which cannot be checked without DNA. CDR1 and CDR2 (germline): SGHAT, FQDESV (reference sequence). The CDR3 spans 15 residues. Here the CDR3 reads CASSLGIEQVYGYTF.

This chain connects TRBV5-1 to TRBJ1-1; without DNA, the TCRdb call of TRBD1 cannot be checked. Germline loops: CDR1 SGHRS, CDR2 YFSETQ. The CDR3 covers 13 residues. CDR3 sequence: CASSYDSNTEAFF.

This clonotype shows up as medium-sized (0.01 to 0.1%) by frequency. The chain couples TRBV5-6 to TRBJ1-6. This CDR3 contains 17 residues. The germline CDR1 and CDR2 sequences are SGHDT and YYEEEE. The CDR3 here is CASSLLERSSYNSPLHF.

The rearrangement joins TRBV7-6 to TRBJ1-6; with no DNA, the TCRdb D assignment of TRBD1 cannot be verified. This CDR3 spans 18 amino acids. Germline loops: CDR1 SGHVS, CDR2 FNYEAQ. The CDR3 protein is CASSVRDSLFNYNSPLHF.

The chain carries TRBV5-1 and TRBJ1-2; TCRdb picks TRBD1, but there is no DNA to check that call. Germline V gene lookup returns CDR1 SGHRS and CDR2 YFSETQ. CDR3 length equals 16 residues. CDR3: CASSPGQTVANYGYTF.

This clonotype registers medium-sized by frequency. V gene TRBV6-5 combines with J gene TRBJ2-7; the D gene TCRdb calls, TRBD2, cannot be checked with no DNA. The CDR3 consists of 15 residues. Germline V lookup: CDR1 MNHEY, CDR2 SVGAGI. The CDR3: CASSPTSGVFGEQYF.

The chain joins TRBV20-1 to TRBJ1-2; TCRdb selects TRBD1, and the lack of DNA leaves this call unchecked. The length of the CDR3 is 14 residues. Germline V gene sequence: CDR1 DFQATT, CDR2 SNEGSKA (reference sequence). The CDR3 reads CSATTGDISYGYTF.

Measured by frequency, this clonotype is medium-sized. Here the CDR3 reads CASSIAAPSHYGYTF. This sequence joins TRBV19 and TRBJ1-2; checking the TCRdb D call of TRBD1 is not possible without DNA. Germline CDR1 LNHDA, CDR2 SQIVND (reference sequence). The CDR3 runs to 15 residues.

Measured by frequency, this clonotype is medium-sized. V gene TRBV11-2 combines with J gene TRBJ2-2; no DNA is available, so the TRBD2 call from TCRdb remains unchecked. Germline V gives CDR1 SGHAT, CDR2 FQNNGV. This CDR3 region has 14 residues. CDR3 sequence reads: CASQTGTTAGELFF.

This chain links TRBV7-9 with TRBJ1-1; TCRdb selects TRBD1, and the lack of DNA leaves this call unchecked. The CDR3 runs to 12 residues. CDR1 is SEHNR and CDR2 is FQNEAQ in the germline V gene (reference sequence). The CDR3 reads CASSLEAPGAFF.

By frequency, this clonotype registers medium-sized. J is TRBJ2-7 and V is TRBV20-1; checking the TCRdb D call of TRBD1 is not possible without DNA. This CDR3 is built from 14 residues. CDR1 and CDR2 from the germline V gene are DFQATT and SNEGSKA (reference sequence). The CDR3 is CSADRTGGLYEQYF.

The chain joins TRBV19 to TRBJ2-3; TCRdb proposes TRBD1, but this gene call is untestable without DNA. The CDR3 covers 15 residues. CDR1 and CDR2 (germline): LNHDA, SQIVND (reference sequence). The chain's CDR3 is CASSNQGASTDTQYF.

By frequency, this clonotype registers medium-sized (0.01 to 0.1%). The CDR3 loop reads CATSLAGARLTYEQYF. The chain employs TRBV6-2 or TRBV6-3 and TRBJ2-7; TCRdb calls TRBD2, which cannot be checked without DNA. The length of the CDR3 is 16 residues. CDR1 and CDR2 from the germline V gene are MNHEY and SVGEGT.

The gene calls are TRBV20-1 and TRBJ2-3; the D gene TCRdb calls, TRBD1, cannot be checked with no DNA. In germline, CDR1 is DFQATT, CDR2 SNEGSKA (reference sequence). There are 16 residues in the CDR3. The CDR3 sequence is CSARGFQRGTTDTQYF.

According to its frequency, this clonotype is medium-sized. The chain recombines TRBV19 with TRBJ1-3. The V gene's germline CDR1 is LNHDA and CDR2 SQIVND (reference sequence). The CDR3 totals 14 residues. CDR3 residues: CASSISSSGNTIYF.

Its frequency marks this clonotype as medium-sized. The rearrangement links TRBV6-2 or TRBV6-3 to TRBJ2-2. The CDR3 has 12 amino acids. Per the germline V gene, CDR1 is MNHEY and CDR2 is SVGEGT. Here the CDR3 reads CASSYMPGELFF.

The rearrangement joins TRBV6-5 to TRBJ1-6; TCRdb reports TRBD1, a call that lacks DNA to check it against. Germline V lookup: CDR1 MNHEY, CDR2 SVGAGI. The CDR3 totals 16 residues. The CDR3 sequence is CASSYEAGGYNSPLHF.

Its frequency marks this clonotype as medium-sized. The rearrangement joins TRBV7-9 to TRBJ2-1. CDR1 and CDR2 from the germline V gene are SEHNR and FQNEAQ (reference sequence). This CDR3 is 15 amino acids long. The CDR3 protein is CASSFQLFSYNEQFF.

This clonotype shows up as medium-sized by frequency. This rearrangement joins TRBV6-2 or TRBV6-3 to TRBJ2-1; TCRdb's D gene call, TRBD2, goes unchecked for lack of DNA. Germline V lookup: CDR1 MNHEY, CDR2 SVGEGT. This CDR3 region has 16 residues. This CDR3 is CASSSLRSGRYNEQFF.